One and the same sample provided the 27 T cell receptor beta chains below, sequenced in a study of CD8 T cells in Susac syndrome. Random hexamers were used to reverse transcribe an amount of about 0.5 to 1 ug RNA. Using its own MiXCR run on the immunoSEQ multiplex PCR reads, TCRdb lists one record per CDR3 protein. Of about 250,000 distinct CDR3 sequences listed, just under 95% are singletons. Material: CD4+ T cells from PBMCs. The receptors were gathered from a human donor with multiple sclerosis.

The V call is TRBV7-9, the J call TRBJ2-7; 8 nucleotides match TRBD2. V shed 4 bases and J 3 bases; nucleotides not matched to a gene: 8. The CDR3 runs 15 residues. CDR1 and CDR2 from the germline V gene are SEHNR and FQNEAQ (reference sequence). CDR3: CASSSLGGGDYEQYF. The CDR3 DNA follows: TGTGCCAGCAGCTCCCTCGGGGGGGGTGACTACGAGCAGTACTTC.

This chain uses TRBV12-3 or TRBV12-4 with TRBJ1-6; the D gene is possibly TRBD1 (5 bases). This CDR3 is built from 14 residues. Trimming took 4 bases from V and 6 from J, leaving 10 bases between them. CDR3 sequence (DNA): TGTGCCAGCAGTTGGGGCAGCGTTAATTCACCCCTCCACTTT. Protein sequence: CASSWGSVNSPLHF.

This clonotype was recorded once. The J gene is TRBJ1-1, the V gene TRBV7-9; perhaps TRBD1 as D (5 bases). Trimming took off 3 bases at V and 5 bases at J, with 19 bases between the two ends. This CDR3 comprises 16 residues. Per germline, CDR1 SEHNR and CDR2 FQNEAQ (reference sequence). CDR3 sequence reads: CASSFTRRRGGTEAFF. The CDR3 nucleotides read TGTGCCAGCAGCTTTACGCGGAGGCGCGGGGGGACTGAAGCTTTCTTT.

There are a few counts of this clonotype. J is TRBJ2-7 and V is TRBV30, with TRBD1 matching 8 bases. The germline CDR1 and CDR2 sequences are GTSNPN and SVGIG (reference sequence). V shed 1 base and J 6 bases; nucleotides not matched to a gene: 8. CDR3 length: 14 residues. Here the CDR3 reads CAWSADRVSAEQYF. Written as DNA, the CDR3 is TGTGCCTGGAGTGCGGACAGGGTTTCGGCCGAGCAGTACTTC.

This clonotype was seen once. The chain carries TRBV30 and TRBJ2-3; D gene ambiguous. Germline-derived CDR1 and CDR2 are GTSNPN and SVGIG (reference sequence). V was clipped by 7 bases and J by 0 bases, with 8 bases between them. This CDR3 contains 12 residues. CDR3: CASFMSTDTQYF. CDR3 DNA sequence: TGTGCCTCCTTCATGAGCACAGATACGCAGTATTTT.

J is TRBJ1-5 and V is TRBV30; no firm D call. V was clipped by 4 bases and J by 1 base, with 8 bases between them. This CDR3 spans 13 amino acids. In germline, CDR1 is GTSNPN, CDR2 SVGIG (reference sequence). CDR3 residues: CAWNLDSNQPQHF. Written as DNA, the CDR3 is TGTGCCTGGAATCTGGACAGCAATCAGCCCCAGCATTTT.

The rearrangement joins TRBV5-1 to TRBJ1-2; 11 positions agree with TRBD1. There are 16 residues in the CDR3. Germline values: CDR1 SGHRS, CDR2 YFSETQ. V gave up 0 bases and J gave up 8 bases; unmatched junction bases: 9. The CDR3 is CASSLALDRGRRGYTF. The DNA for the CDR3 is TGCGCCAGCAGCTTGGCCCTGGACAGGGGGCGGAGGGGCTACACCTTC.

The chain uses TRBV19 and TRBJ1-4; TRBD1 is a possible D gene (6 bases). Germline V gene data show CDR1 as LNHDA and CDR2 as SQIVND (reference sequence). V lost 5 bases and J lost 13, with 17 bases in between. The CDR3 spans 13 residues. The CDR3 sequence is CASSRQNRDTLFF. In DNA, the CDR3 is TGTGCCAGTAGTCGTCAAAACAGGGACACACTGTTTTTT.

J is TRBJ2-5 and V is TRBV6-5; 8 bases align to TRBD2. Germline V gene sequence: CDR1 MNHEY, CDR2 SVGAGI. Trimming took 6 bases from V and 5 from J; bases not matched to a gene: 8. This CDR3 has 14 amino acids. Here the CDR3 DNA reads TGTGCCAGCAGACCCAGCGGGGGCGGGGAGACCCAGTACTTC. It encodes CASRPSGGGETQYF.

This clonotype was found a few times. V and J are TRBV4-2 and TRBJ1-2; 7 bases agree with TRBD1. The germline V gene encodes CDR1 LGHNA and CDR2 YNFKEQ. J gave up 1 base and V 4 bases, and 9 bases lay outside the gene matches. This CDR3 contains 16 residues. CDR3 in DNA: TGTGCCAGCAGCCCAGCGGGGGACAGCTATAACTATGGCTACACCTTC. The encoded protein is CASSPAGDSYNYGYTF.

CDR3 coding DNA: TGTGCCAGTAGTATCGACAGGGGGTCCATGAACACTGAAGCTTTCTTT. It codes for CASSIDRGSMNTEAFF. The J gene is TRBJ1-1, the V gene TRBV19; 9 bases align to TRBD1. The CDR3 loop spans 16 amino acids. CDR1 and CDR2 from the germline V gene are LNHDA and SQIVND (reference sequence). J gave up 0 bases and V 3 bases, and 5 bases lay outside the gene matches.

The rearrangement uses TRBV2 and TRBJ2-2, with 9 bases identical to TRBD1. Trimming took 6 bases from V and 7 from J; bases not matched to a gene: 6. CDR3 length equals 14 residues. Germline lookup yields CDR1 SNHLY and CDR2 FYNNEI. CDR3 sequence: CASSGTGFGGELFF. The CDR3 DNA is TGTGCCAGCAGCGGGACAGGGTTTGGCGGGGAGCTGTTTTTT.

This sequence joins TRBV29-1 and TRBJ2-3; a weak D match, TRBD1 (5 bases). The CDR3 contains 11 residues. V lost 8 bases and J lost 6, with 12 bases in between. Germline V gene lookup returns CDR1 SQVTM and CDR2 ANQGSEA. The CDR3 loop is CSCRQGDTQYF. The DNA for the CDR3 is TGCAGCTGCCGCCAGGGTGATACGCAGTATTTT.

CDR3: CASGLVQAGYANEQFF. The CDR3 bases are TGTGCTAGTGGTTTGGTACAGGCGGGATATGCGAATGAGCAGTTCTTC. The rearrangement uses TRBV12-5 and TRBJ2-1, with D possibly TRBD2 on 6 matching bases. Looked up from germline, CDR1 is LGHNT and CDR2 is FRNRAP. The V gene lost 0 bases and the J gene lost 7 bases, with 16 bases spanning the gap. This CDR3 comprises 16 residues.

V usage is TRBV20-1 and J usage is TRBJ2-5; 14 bases align to TRBD2. V lost 2 bases to trimming and J lost 5 bases; unmatched junction nucleotides: 10. The CDR3 consists of 17 residues. The germline CDR1 and CDR2 sequences are DFQATT and SNEGSKA (reference sequence). The CDR3 is CSARTGTSGRPPETQYF. The CDR3 nucleotides read TGCAGTGCTAGAACCGGGACTAGCGGGAGACCTCCGGAGACCCAGTACTTC.

V and J are TRBV4-1 and TRBJ1-4, with D unresolved. The length of the CDR3 is 15 residues. V lost 2 bases and J lost 4, with 11 bases in between. CDR1 MGHRA and CDR2 YSYEKL come from the germline V gene. CDR3 bases: TGCGCCAGCAGCCAACCGAAGTGGGTTAATGAAAAACTGTTTTTT. Its translation: CASSQPKWVNEKLFF.

V is TRBV3-1 and J is TRBJ2-1, with a tentative D call TRBD1 (5 bases). Germline V gives CDR1 LGHDT, CDR2 YNNKEL (reference sequence). Between the trimmed V and J ends, which lost 2 bases and 6 bases, there was a span of 11 bases. The CDR3 length is 14 residues. DNA of the CDR3: TGTGCCAGCAGCCAACGACCCCAGGGCAATGAGCAGTTCTTC. Translating gives CASSQRPQGNEQFF.

The V and J genes are TRBV15 and TRBJ1-6; D not certain. This CDR3 is 14 amino acids long. The ends were cut back, 5 bases at V and 7 bases at J, with 12 bases in the middle. Germline CDR1 is LNHNV and CDR2 is YYDKDF (reference sequence). CDR3 sequence: CATSGDLRNSPLHF. DNA for the CDR3: TGTGCCACCAGCGGTGACTTGAGGAATTCACCCCTCCACTTT.

J is TRBJ1-1 and V is TRBV19; maybe TRBD1 (5 bases). Germline CDR1 LNHDA, CDR2 SQIVND (reference sequence). This CDR3 is built from 13 residues. V lost 9 bases and J 6 bases, leaving 17 bases between the germline ends. The CDR3: CARRRDVLAEAFF. The DNA for the CDR3 is TGTGCCAGACGACGGGACGTTTTGGCTGAAGCTTTCTTT.

V usage is TRBV2 and J usage is TRBJ1-2; no clear D. The germline V gene has CDR1 SNHLY and CDR2 FYNNEI. V shed 10 bases and J shed 8 bases, with 20 bases lying between them. This CDR3 is built from 13 residues. The CDR3 coding sequence is TGTGCCACGGCGGTCCACGTAGCGTGGGGCTACACCTTC. Protein sequence: CATAVHVAWGYTF.

This rearrangement joins TRBV20-1 to TRBJ2-7; possibly TRBD2 for D (6 bases). This CDR3 region has 13 residues. V was trimmed by 1 base and J by 6 bases, leaving 13 bases between them. Germline loops: CDR1 DFQATT, CDR2 SNEGSKA (reference sequence). The DNA for the CDR3 is TGCAGTGCTAGAGCCGGGGGTCCCGTCGAGCAGTACTTC. Translated: CSARAGGPVEQYF.

The chain recombines TRBV10-2 with TRBJ1-6, with D perhaps matching TRBD1 (6 bases). V was trimmed by 4 bases and J by 7 bases, leaving 11 bases between them. Looked up from germline, CDR1 is WSHSY and CDR2 is SAAADI. CDR3 length: 14 residues. CDR3 nucleotides: TGCGCCAGCAGTGCGCAGGGGTGGAATTCACCCCTCCACTTT. It translates to CASSAQGWNSPLHF.

V is TRBV12-3 or TRBV12-4 and J is TRBJ1-2; D perhaps matches TRBD1 (6 bases). This CDR3 comprises 14 residues. The germline V and J ends were trimmed by 7 bases and 4 bases, with 16 bases remaining between them. This chain's CDR3 is CASTFGGGVYGYTF. The CDR3 DNA is TGTGCCAGCACCTTTGGAGGGGGGGTCTATGGCTACACCTTC.

This clonotype was detected only a few times. V is TRBV5-4 and J is TRBJ2-3; D is perhaps TRBD1 (5 bases). The length of the CDR3 is 12 residues. V was cut by 4 bases and J by 4 bases, with 7 bases left in between. The germline V gene encodes CDR1 SGHNT and CDR2 YYREEE (reference sequence). The CDR3 sequence is CASSQQADTQYF. The CDR3 nucleotides read TGTGCCAGCAGCCAACAGGCAGATACGCAGTATTTT.

This chain links TRBV6-1 with TRBJ2-5; 9 positions agree with TRBD2. Per the germline V gene, CDR1 is MNHNS and CDR2 is SASEGT. The CDR3 totals 16 residues. V was pared by 0 bases and J by 1 base, with 3 bases of the junction left unmatched. Here the CDR3 reads CASSEAAGGGQETQYF. In DNA form, the CDR3 reads TGTGCCAGCAGTGAAGCGGCGGGGGGGGGCCAAGAGACCCAGTACTTC.

This clonotype has just a few counts. This sequence joins TRBV7-2 and TRBJ1-1, with D possibly being TRBD1 (6 bases). This CDR3 spans 15 amino acids. Germline V gene sequence: CDR1 SGHTA, CDR2 FQGNSA. V lost 5 bases and J 1 base, leaving 14 bases between the germline ends. CDR3 bases: TGTGCCAGCAGCCCCCAGACAGGAAAGAACACTGAAGCTTTCTTT. Protein sequence: CASSPQTGKNTEAFF.

The chain combines TRBV7-9 with TRBJ1-2; D uncertain. Trimming removed 5 bases from V and 3 bases from J, with 10 bases in between. The CDR3 covers 13 residues. CDR1 is SEHNR and CDR2 is FQNEAQ in the germline V gene (reference sequence). The CDR3 DNA follows: TGTGCCAGCAGCCGTGAGGGTGACTATGGCTACACCTTC. Encoded protein: CASSREGDYGYTF.